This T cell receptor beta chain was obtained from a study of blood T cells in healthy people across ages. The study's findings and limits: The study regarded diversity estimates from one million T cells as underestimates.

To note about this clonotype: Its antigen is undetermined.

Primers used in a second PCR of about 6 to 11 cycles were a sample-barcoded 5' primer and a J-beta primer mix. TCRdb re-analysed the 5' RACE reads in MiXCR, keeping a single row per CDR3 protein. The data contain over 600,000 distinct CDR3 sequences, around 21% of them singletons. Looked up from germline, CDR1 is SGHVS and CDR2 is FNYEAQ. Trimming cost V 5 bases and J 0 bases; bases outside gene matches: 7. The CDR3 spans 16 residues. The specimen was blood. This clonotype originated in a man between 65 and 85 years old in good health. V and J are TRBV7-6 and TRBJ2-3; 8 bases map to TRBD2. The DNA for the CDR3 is TGTGCCAGCAGCCTGATAGCGGGGCCTAGCACAGATACGCAGTATTTT. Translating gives CASSLIAGPSTDTQYF.